The 16 T cell receptor beta chains listed next were all sequenced from one sample in a study of blood T cell repertoires in COVID-19. Clones were sequenced by immunoSEQ multiplex PCR, and TCRdb holds only the in-frame ones, with some missing. The data show 95,000 to 150,000 clones, 81% seen once. Input material: peripheral blood. The receptor source for this set is a woman between 45 and 60 years old with acute or convalescent COVID-19.

V gene TRBV12-5 combines with J gene TRBJ1-1, with D possibly TRBD1 on 6 matching bases. The CDR3 is 13 residues long. The germline V gene encodes CDR1 LGHNT and CDR2 FRNRAP. V shed 5 bases and J shed 8 bases, with 15 bases lying between them. CDR3 coding DNA: TGTGCTAGTGGTCCCATGGGGGGGCTGGAAGCTTTCTTT. Amino acids: CASGPMGGLEAFF.

This clone appeared a few times. The rearrangement links TRBV18 to TRBJ2-1; the D gene is possibly TRBD1 (6 bases). The germline gives CDR1 KGHSH, CDR2 LQKENI. V was clipped by 3 bases and J by 7 bases, with 7 bases between them. The CDR3 loop spans 12 amino acids. The CDR3 nucleotides are TGTGCCAGCTCACCCCAGGGGAATGAGCAGTTCTTC. It codes for CASSPQGNEQFF.

The V gene is TRBV2, the J gene TRBJ1-4, with 7 bases lining up with TRBD1. The ends lost 6 bases at V and 3 bases at J; junction bases unmatched: 16. Germline lookup yields CDR1 SNHLY and CDR2 FYNNEI. This CDR3 comprises 18 residues. CDR3 sequence (DNA): TGTGCCAGCAGATTACCGGGACAGTCCTGGTCGGCTAATGAAAAACTGTTTTTT. This sequence encodes CASRLPGQSWSANEKLFF.

The rearrangement joins TRBV25-1 to TRBJ2-1, with D perhaps TRBD1 (6 bases). Germline assignment: CDR1 MGHDK and CDR2 SYGVNS. The CDR3 spans 16 residues. V lost 1 base, J lost 0 bases, and 10 bases lay in between. The CDR3 coding sequence is TGTGCCAGCAGTGAATTAGGACAGAGCTCCTACAATGAGCAGTTCTTC. Amino acids: CASSELGQSSYNEQFF.

The CDR3 region is CASSEQGFSYEQYF. CDR3 coding DNA: TGTGCCAGCAGTGAACAGGGTTTCTCCTACGAGCAGTACTTC. The rearrangement uses TRBV6-1 and TRBJ2-7, with a tentative D call TRBD1 (5 bases). Looked up from germline, CDR1 is MNHNS and CDR2 is SASEGT. V shed 2 bases and J shed 0 bases, with 8 bases lying between them. The CDR3 sequence is 14 residues long.

The rearrangement links TRBV6-5 to TRBJ2-1, with 8 bases aligning to TRBD2. CDR3 size: 16 residues. V shed 2 bases, J shed 8 bases, and the junction held 11 bases outside the gene matches. CDR1 is MNHEY and CDR2 is SVGAGI in the germline V gene. CDR3 amino acids: CASSYGLAGGGDEQFF. The CDR3 DNA sequence: TGTGCCAGCAGTTACGGACTAGCCGGGGGAGGGGATGAGCAGTTCTTC.

This clone was seen only once. The chain joins TRBV18 to TRBJ1-1; D gene unclear. The CDR3 contains 14 residues. With 2 bases removed from V and 1 base from J, the gap between germline ends came to 8 bases. The germline CDR1 and CDR2 sequences are KGHSH and LQKENI. CDR3 protein: CASSPYGENTEAFF. The CDR3 coding sequence is TGTGCCAGCTCACCATACGGGGAGAACACTGAAGCTTTCTTT.

CDR3 region: CASSESRGDEQYF. CDR3 sequence (DNA): TGTGCCAGCAGTGAATCACGGGGGGACGAGCAGTACTTC. The chain links TRBV6-1 to TRBJ2-7; 7 nucleotides match TRBD2. The CDR3 is 13 residues long. V gave up 2 bases and J gave up 5 bases; unmatched junction bases: 3. Germline loops: CDR1 MNHNS, CDR2 SASEGT.

The rearrangement links TRBV28 to TRBJ1-2, with 8 bases lining up with TRBD1. The CDR3 extends over 14 amino acids. Germline-derived CDR1 and CDR2 are MDHEN and SYDVKM. The ends lost 3 bases at V and 3 bases at J; junction bases unmatched: 3. The chain's CDR3 is CASSFSGGDYGYTF. The CDR3 DNA sequence: TGTGCCAGCAGTTTTTCAGGGGGCGACTATGGCTACACCTTC.

The chain recombines TRBV2 with TRBJ2-2; D is possibly TRBD1 (5 bases). The CDR3 extends over 18 amino acids. Germline CDR1 SNHLY, CDR2 FYNNEI. V dropped 4 bases and J dropped 0 bases, with 18 bases sitting between them. Written as DNA, the CDR3 is TGTGCCAGCAGTGTTCTGGGGCCGGGCCCCCCGAACACCGGGGAGCTGTTTTTT. As protein: CASSVLGPGPPNTGELFF.

V gene TRBV11-1 combines with J gene TRBJ1-1; D is unresolved. Trimming left V 3 bases short and J 2 bases short, with 7 bases between. Germline assignment: CDR1 SGHAT and CDR2 FQDESV (reference sequence). The CDR3 spans 13 residues. The CDR3 DNA is TGTGCCAGCAGCTTTCGGGTTAACACTGAAGCTTTCTTT. Residues: CASSFRVNTEAFF.

The chain combines TRBV5-1 with TRBJ1-1, with D uncertain. The V gene's germline CDR1 is SGHRS and CDR2 YFSETQ. The V and J ends lost 4 bases and 1 base respectively, with 8 bases between them. The CDR3 runs 13 residues. CDR3 loop: CASSPTGNTEAFF. CDR3 bases: TGCGCCAGCAGCCCGACTGGGAACACTGAAGCTTTCTTT.

The chain links TRBV5-4 to TRBJ1-5; D is perhaps TRBD1 (5 bases). The CDR3 has 14 amino acids. In germline, CDR1 is SGHNT, CDR2 YYREEE (reference sequence). The V end was cut by 0 bases, the J end by 1 base, with 5 bases between. The CDR3, as DNA: TGTGCCAGCAGCTTGGCAGGGAGCAATCAGCCCCAGCATTTT. It translates to CASSLAGSNQPQHF.

The gene calls are TRBV5-1 and TRBJ2-7; 7 bases line up with TRBD1. This CDR3 has 14 amino acids. After removal of 4 bases from V and 6 bases from J, the junction contained 10 bases not matched to a gene. Per germline, CDR1 SGHRS and CDR2 YFSETQ. The CDR3 spells CASSLFRGSVEQYF. The CDR3 coding sequence is TGCGCCAGCAGCCTCTTCAGGGGGTCGGTCGAGCAGTACTTC.

The rearrangement links TRBV7-9 to TRBJ2-3; tentative D call: TRBD2 (6 bases). This CDR3 has 15 residues. CDR1 and CDR2 (germline): SEHNR, FQNEAQ (reference sequence). V shed 5 bases and J shed 0 bases, with 12 bases lying between them. The CDR3, as DNA: TGTGCCAGCAGCAGGGACTTGACAAGCACAGATACGCAGTATTTT. Protein sequence: CASSRDLTSTDTQYF.

This rearrangement joins TRBV10-3 to TRBJ2-1; D is possibly TRBD2 (6 bases). The CDR3 loop spans 15 amino acids. Trimming left V 7 bases short and J 9 bases short, with 22 bases between. CDR1 and CDR2 (germline): ENHRY, SYGVKD. The CDR3 DNA follows: TGTGCCATCAAGAGTGGGGGATCGGGAGCGGGTGAGCAGTTCTTC. It translates to CAIKSGGSGAGEQFF.